This T cell receptor beta chain was recovered during a study of blood T cell repertoires in COVID-19. The overall study: The analysed material was cDNA or gDNA that came from T cells, B-cell-depleted T cells, or PBMCs.

Method: immunoSEQ multiplex PCR; TCRdb's copy keeps in-frame clones and lacks some. The table includes about 100,000 clones, roughly 80% detected once. The V end was cut by 3 bases, the J end by 5 bases, with 16 bases between. The CDR3 is 15 residues long. Germline-derived CDR1 and CDR2 are LGHNA and YSLEER. This sequence originates from a woman in her 70s with acute or convalescent COVID-19. Sequencing was performed on peripheral blood. The V call is TRBV4-3, the J call TRBJ1-1, with a weak D call TRBD1 (6 bases). The CDR3 nucleotides are TGCGCCAGCAGCCATCTACAGGGAACTGGAACTGAAGCTTTCTTT. This encodes CASSHLQGTGTEAFF.